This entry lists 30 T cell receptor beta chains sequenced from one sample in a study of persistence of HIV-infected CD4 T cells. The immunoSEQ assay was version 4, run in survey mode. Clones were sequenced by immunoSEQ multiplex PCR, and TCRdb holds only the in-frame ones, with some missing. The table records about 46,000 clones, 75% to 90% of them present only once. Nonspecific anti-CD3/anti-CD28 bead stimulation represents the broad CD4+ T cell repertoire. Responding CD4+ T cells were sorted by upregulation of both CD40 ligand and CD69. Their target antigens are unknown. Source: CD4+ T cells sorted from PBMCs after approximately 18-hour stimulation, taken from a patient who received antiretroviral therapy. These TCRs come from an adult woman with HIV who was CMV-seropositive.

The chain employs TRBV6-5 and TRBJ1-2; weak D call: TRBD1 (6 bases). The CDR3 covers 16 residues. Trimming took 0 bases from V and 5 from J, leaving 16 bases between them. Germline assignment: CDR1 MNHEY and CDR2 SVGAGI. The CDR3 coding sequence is TGTGCCAGCAGTTACTCTGACAGGCTCAACCCTTATGGCTACACCTTC. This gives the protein CASSYSDRLNPYGYTF.

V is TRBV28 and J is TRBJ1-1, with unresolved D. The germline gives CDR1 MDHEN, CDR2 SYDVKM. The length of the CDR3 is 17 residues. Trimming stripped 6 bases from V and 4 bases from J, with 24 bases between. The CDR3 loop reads CASRLESKQVRATEAFF. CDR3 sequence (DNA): TGTGCCAGCAGACTCGAGTCGAAGCAGGTCCGGGCCACTGAAGCTTTCTTT.

The CDR3 region has the DNA TGTGCCAGCAGCCAAGTGGGCTTTAGGGGAGAGACCCAGTACTTC. Translating it yields CASSQVGFRGETQYF. V and J are TRBV3-1 (or the pseudogene TRBV3-2) and TRBJ2-5, with D perhaps TRBD1 (5 bases). CDR3 size: 15 residues. The V end was cut by 1 base, the J end by 4 bases, with 13 bases between. Germline V CDR1 and CDR2: LGHDT, YNNKEL (reference sequence).

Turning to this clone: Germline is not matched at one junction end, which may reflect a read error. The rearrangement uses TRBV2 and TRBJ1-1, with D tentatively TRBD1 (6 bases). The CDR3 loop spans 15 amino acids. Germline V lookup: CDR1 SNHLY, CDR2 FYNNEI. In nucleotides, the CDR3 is TGTGCCAGCAATGGGTTGAGAATTCAGGGGACCTTCAAAGTGTGG. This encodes CASNGLRIQGTFKVW. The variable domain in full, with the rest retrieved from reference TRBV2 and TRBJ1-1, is EPEVTQTPSHQVTQMGQEVILRCVPISNHLYFYWYRQILGQKVEFLVSFYNNEISEKSEIFDDQFSVERPDGSNFTLKIRSTKLEDSAMYFCASNGLRIQGTFKVWGQGTRLTVV.

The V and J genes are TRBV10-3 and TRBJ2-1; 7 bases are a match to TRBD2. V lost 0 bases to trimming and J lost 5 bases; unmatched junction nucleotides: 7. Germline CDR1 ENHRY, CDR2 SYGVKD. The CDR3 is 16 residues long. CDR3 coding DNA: TGTGCCATCAGTGAGTCGGGGGGGGGACTTGACAATGAGCAGTTCTTC. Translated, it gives CAISESGGGLDNEQFF.

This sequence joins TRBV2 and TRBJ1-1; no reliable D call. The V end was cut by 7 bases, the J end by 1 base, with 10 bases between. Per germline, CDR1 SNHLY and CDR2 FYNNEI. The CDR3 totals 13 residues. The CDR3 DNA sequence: TGTGCCAGCACGATTGATGGGAACACTGAAGCTTTCTTT. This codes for CASTIDGNTEAFF.

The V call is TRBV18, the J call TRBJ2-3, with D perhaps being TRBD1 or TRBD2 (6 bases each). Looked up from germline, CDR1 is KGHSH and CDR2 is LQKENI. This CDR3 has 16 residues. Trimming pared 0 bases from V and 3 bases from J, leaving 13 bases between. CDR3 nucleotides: TGTGCCAGCTCACCACCTGGGGGGCTGGGGACAGATACGCAGTATTTT. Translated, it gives CASSPPGGLGTDTQYF.

CDR3: CASSPGQETYEQYF. The CDR3 nucleotides are TGTGCCAGCTCACCGGGACAGGAAACCTACGAGCAGTACTTC. The genes are TRBV18 and TRBJ2-7; 8 nucleotides align to TRBD1. This CDR3 has 14 residues. Germline V CDR1 and CDR2: KGHSH, LQKENI. Trimming took 3 bases from V and 2 from J; bases not matched to a gene: 3.

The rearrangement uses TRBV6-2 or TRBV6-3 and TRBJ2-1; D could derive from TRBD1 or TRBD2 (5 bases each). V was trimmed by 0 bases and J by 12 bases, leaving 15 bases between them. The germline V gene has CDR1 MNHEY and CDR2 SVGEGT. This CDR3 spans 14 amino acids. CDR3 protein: CASSYSLVPRGQFF. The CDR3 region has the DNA TGTGCCAGCAGTTACTCACTTGTGCCGAGGGGGCAGTTCTTC.

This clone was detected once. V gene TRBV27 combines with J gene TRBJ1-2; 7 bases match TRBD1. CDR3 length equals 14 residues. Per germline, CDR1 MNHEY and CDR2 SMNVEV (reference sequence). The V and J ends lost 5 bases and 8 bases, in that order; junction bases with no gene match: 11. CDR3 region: CASSPNTGAGGYTF. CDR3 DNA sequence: TGTGCCAGCAGTCCGAATACAGGGGCAGGGGGCTACACCTTC.

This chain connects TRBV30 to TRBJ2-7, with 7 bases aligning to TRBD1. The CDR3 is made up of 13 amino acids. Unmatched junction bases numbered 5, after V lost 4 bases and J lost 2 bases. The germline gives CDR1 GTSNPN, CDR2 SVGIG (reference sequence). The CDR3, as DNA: TGTGCCTGGAATAGGGGGCCCCCCTACGAGCAGTACTTC. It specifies CAWNRGPPYEQYF.

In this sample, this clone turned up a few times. This CDR3 reads CASSLDGNSPLHF. Written as DNA, the CDR3 is TGTGCCAGCAGCTTAGACGGGAATTCACCCCTCCACTTT. The rearrangement uses TRBV6-5 and TRBJ1-6, with unresolved D. V dropped 6 bases and J dropped 7 bases, with 10 bases sitting between them. Germline V gives CDR1 MNHEY, CDR2 SVGAGI. This CDR3 is 13 amino acids long.

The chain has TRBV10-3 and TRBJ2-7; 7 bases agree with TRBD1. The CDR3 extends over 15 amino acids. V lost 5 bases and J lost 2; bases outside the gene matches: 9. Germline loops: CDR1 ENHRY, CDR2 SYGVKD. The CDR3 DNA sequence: TGTGCCATCAGTAACACAGGGGACGCCGCCTACGAGCAGTACTTC. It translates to CAISNTGDAAYEQYF.

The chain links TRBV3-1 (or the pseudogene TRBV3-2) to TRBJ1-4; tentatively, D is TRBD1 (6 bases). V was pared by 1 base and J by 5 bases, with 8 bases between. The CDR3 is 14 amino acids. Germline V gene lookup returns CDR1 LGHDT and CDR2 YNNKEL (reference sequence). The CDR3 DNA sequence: TGTGCCAGCAGCCAAGGACAGGAAAATGAAAAACTGTTTTTT. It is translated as CASSQGQENEKLFF.

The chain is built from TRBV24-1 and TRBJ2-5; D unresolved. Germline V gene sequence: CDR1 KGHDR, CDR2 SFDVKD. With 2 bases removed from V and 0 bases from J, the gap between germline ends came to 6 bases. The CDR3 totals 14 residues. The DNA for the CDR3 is TGTGCCACCAGTGATTCCCAGTACCAAGAGACCCAGTACTTC. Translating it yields CATSDSQYQETQYF.

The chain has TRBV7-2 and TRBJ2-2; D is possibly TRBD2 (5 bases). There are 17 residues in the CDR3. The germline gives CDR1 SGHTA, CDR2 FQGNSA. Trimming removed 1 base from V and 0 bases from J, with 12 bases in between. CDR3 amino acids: CASSLGTLTSNTGELFF. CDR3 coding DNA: TGTGCCAGCAGCTTAGGGACTCTTACGTCGAACACCGGGGAGCTGTTTTTT.

In nucleotides, the CDR3 is TGTGCCAGCAGCGTGAGTAGGTACAACACTGAAGCTTTCTTT. It specifies CASSVSRYNTEAFF. This chain connects TRBV2 to TRBJ1-1; no clear D gene. Germline CDR1 reads SNHLY; CDR2 reads FYNNEI. The CDR3 contains 14 residues. V was trimmed by 6 bases and J by 2 bases, leaving 13 bases between them.

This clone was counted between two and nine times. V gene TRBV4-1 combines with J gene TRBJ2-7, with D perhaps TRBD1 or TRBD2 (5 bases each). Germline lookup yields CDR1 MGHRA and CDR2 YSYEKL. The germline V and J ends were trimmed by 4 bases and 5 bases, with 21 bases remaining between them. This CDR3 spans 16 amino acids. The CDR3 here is CASSPPLGDVWDEQYF. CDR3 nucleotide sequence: TGCGCCAGCAGCCCCCCTTTGGGGGACGTGTGGGACGAGCAGTACTTC.

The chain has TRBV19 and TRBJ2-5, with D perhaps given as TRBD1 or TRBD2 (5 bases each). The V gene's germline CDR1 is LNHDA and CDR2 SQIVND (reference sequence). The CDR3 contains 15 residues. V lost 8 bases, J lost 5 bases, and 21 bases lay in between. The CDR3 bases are TGTGCCAGTGGCACGCAGAGGGGATTTGGGGAGACCCAGTACTTC. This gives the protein CASGTQRGFGETQYF.

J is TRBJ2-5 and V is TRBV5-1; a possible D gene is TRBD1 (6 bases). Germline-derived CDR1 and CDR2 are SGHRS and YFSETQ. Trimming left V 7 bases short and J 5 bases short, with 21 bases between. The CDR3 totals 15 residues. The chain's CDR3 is CASGTGGALGETQYF. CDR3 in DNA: TGCGCCAGCGGCACTGGGGGCGCCTTGGGGGAGACCCAGTACTTC.

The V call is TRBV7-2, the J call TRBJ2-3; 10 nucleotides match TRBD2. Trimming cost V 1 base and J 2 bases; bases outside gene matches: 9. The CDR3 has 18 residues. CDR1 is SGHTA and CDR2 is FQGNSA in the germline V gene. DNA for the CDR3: TGTGCCAGCAGCTTAGAGGATAGCGGGGGGCTCCTCACAGATACGCAGTATTTT. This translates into CASSLEDSGGLLTDTQYF.

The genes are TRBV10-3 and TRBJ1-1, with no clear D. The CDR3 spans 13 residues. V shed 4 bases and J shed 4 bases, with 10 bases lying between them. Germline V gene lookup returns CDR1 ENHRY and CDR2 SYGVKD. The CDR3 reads CAISGGLGTEAFF. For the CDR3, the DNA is TGTGCCATCAGTGGAGGGCTGGGCACTGAAGCTTTCTTT.

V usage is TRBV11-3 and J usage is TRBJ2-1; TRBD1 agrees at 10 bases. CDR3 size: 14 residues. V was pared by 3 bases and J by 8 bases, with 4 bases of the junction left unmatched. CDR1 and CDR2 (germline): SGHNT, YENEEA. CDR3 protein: CASSLVTGGHEQFF. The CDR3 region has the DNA TGTGCCAGCAGCTTGGTGACAGGGGGCCATGAGCAGTTCTTC. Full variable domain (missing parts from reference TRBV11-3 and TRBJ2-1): EAGVVQSPRYKIIEKKQPVAFWCNPISGHNTLYWYLQNLGQGPELLIRYENEEAVDDSQLPKDRFSAERLKGVDSTLKIQPAELGDSAVYLCASSLVTGGHEQFFGPGTRLTVL.

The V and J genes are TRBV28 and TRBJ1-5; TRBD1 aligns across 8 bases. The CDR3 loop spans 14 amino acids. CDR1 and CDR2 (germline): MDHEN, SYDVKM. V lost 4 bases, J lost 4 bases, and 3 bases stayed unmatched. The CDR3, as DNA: TGTGCCAGCAGTTCGGACAGGGTGAATCAGCCCCAGCATTTT. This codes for CASSSDRVNQPQHF.

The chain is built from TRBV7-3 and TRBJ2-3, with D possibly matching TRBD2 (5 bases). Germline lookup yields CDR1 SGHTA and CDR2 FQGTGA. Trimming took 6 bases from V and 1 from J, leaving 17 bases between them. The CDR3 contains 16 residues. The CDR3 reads CASSYRSGSGTDTQYF. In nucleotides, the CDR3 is TGTGCCAGCAGTTACCGTTCGGGGTCAGGCACAGATACGCAGTATTTT.

In DNA form, the CDR3 reads TGCGCCAGCAGCCAAGGATCAGGGGTTACAGCCGGGGAGCTGTTTTTT. Translation: CASSQGSGVTAGELFF. This chain joins TRBV4-3 and TRBJ2-2; D perhaps matches TRBD1 (6 bases). Trimming took off 1 base at V and 6 bases at J, with 15 bases between the two ends. Germline-derived CDR1 and CDR2 are LGHNA and YSLEER. The CDR3 has 16 amino acids.

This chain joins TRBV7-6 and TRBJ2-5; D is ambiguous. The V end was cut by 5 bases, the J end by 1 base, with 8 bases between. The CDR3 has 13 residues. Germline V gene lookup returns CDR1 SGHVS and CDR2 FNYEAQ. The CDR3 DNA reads TGTGCCAGCAGCAGGACCCTCCAAGAGACCCAGTACTTC. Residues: CASSRTLQETQYF. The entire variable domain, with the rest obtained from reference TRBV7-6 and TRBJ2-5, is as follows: GAGVSQSPRYKVTKRGQDVALRCDPISGHVSLYWYRQALGQGPEFLTYFNYEAQQDKSGLPNDRFSAERPEGSISTLTIQRTEQRDSAMYRCASSRTLQETQYFGPGTRLLVL.

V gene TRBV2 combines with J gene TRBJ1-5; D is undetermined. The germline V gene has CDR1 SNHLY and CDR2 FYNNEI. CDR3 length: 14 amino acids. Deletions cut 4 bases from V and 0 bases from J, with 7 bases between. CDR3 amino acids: CASSGGSSNQPQHF. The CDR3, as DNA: TGTGCCAGCAGTGGGGGATCTAGCAATCAGCCCCAGCATTTT.

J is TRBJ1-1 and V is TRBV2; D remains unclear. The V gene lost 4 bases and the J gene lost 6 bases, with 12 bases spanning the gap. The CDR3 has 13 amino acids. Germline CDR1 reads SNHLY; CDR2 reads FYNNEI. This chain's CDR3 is CASSVRSTAEAFF. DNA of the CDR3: TGTGCCAGCAGTGTCAGATCGACCGCTGAAGCTTTCTTT.

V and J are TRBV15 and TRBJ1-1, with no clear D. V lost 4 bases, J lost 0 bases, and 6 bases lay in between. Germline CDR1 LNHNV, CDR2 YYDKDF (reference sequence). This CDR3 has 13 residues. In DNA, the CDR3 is TGTGCCACCAGCAACTTAATGAACACTGAAGCTTTCTTT. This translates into CATSNLMNTEAFF.